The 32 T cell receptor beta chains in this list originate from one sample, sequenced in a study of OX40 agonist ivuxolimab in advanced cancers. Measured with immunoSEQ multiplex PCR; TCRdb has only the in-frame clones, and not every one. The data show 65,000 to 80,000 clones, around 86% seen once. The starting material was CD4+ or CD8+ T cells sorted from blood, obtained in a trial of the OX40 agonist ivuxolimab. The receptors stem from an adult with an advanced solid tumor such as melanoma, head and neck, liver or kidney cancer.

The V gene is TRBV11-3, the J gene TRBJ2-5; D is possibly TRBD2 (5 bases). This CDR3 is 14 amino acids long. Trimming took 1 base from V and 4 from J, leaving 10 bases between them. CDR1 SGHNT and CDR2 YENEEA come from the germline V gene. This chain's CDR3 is CASSLALSVETQYF. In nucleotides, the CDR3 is TGTGCCAGCAGCTTAGCGCTTAGCGTAGAGACCCAGTACTTC. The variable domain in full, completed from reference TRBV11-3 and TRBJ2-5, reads EAGVVQSPRYKIIEKKQPVAFWCNPISGHNTLYWYLQNLGQGPELLIRYENEEAVDDSQLPKDRFSAERLKGVDSTLKIQPAELGDSAVYLCASSLALSVETQYFGPGTRLLVL.

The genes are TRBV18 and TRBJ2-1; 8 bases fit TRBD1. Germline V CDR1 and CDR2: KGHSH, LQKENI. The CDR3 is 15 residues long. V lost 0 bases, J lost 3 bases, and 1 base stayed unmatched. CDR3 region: CASSPPTGDYNEQFF. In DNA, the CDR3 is TGTGCCAGCTCACCACCGACAGGGGACTACAATGAGCAGTTCTTC. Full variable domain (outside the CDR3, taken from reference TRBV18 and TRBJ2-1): NAGVMQNPRHLVRRRGQEARLRCSPMKGHSHVYWYRQLPEEGLKFMVYLQKENIIDESGMPKERFSAEFPKEGPSILRIQQVVRGDSAAYFCASSPPTGDYNEQFFGPGTRLTVL.

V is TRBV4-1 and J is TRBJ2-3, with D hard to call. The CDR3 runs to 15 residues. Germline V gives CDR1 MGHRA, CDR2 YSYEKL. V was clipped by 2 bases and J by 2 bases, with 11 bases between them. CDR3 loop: CASSQPELTTDTQYF. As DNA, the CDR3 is TGCGCCAGCAGCCAACCGGAACTGACCACAGATACGCAGTATTTT.

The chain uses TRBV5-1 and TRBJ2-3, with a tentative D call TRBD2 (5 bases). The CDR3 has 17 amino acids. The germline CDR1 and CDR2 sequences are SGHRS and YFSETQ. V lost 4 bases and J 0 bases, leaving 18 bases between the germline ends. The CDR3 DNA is TGCGCCAGCAGCCCCCGTTGGGCGGGCACTAGCACAGATACGCAGTATTTT. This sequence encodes CASSPRWAGTSTDTQYF.

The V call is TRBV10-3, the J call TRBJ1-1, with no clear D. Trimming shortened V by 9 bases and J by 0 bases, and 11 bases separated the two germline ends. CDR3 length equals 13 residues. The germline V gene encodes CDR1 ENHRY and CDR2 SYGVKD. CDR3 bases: TGTGCCATTCACGGTGATATGAACACTGAAGCTTTCTTT. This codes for CAIHGDMNTEAFF.

The CDR3 DNA follows: TGCGCCAGCAGCCAAAGGACTAGCGTTTACAATGAGCAGTTCTTC. Its translation is CASSQRTSVYNEQFF. This chain joins TRBV4-3 and TRBJ2-1; 9 bases map to TRBD2. The germline gives CDR1 LGHNA, CDR2 YSLEER. The CDR3 is made up of 15 amino acids. V trimming: 2 bases; J trimming: 4 bases; junction bases outside the gene matches: 3.

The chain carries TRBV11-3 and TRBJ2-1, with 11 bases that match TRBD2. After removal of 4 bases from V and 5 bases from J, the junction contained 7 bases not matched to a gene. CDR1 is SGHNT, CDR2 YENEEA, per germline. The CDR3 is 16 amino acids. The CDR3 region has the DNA TGTGCCAGCAGCTCGGGACTAGCGGAATACCACAATGAGCAGTTCTTC. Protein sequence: CASSSGLAEYHNEQFF.

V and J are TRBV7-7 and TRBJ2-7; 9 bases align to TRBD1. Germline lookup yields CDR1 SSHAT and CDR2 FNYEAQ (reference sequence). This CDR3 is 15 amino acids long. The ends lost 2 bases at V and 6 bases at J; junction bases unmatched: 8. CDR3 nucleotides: TGTGCCAGCAGCTTAATTCCGGGACAGGGAGTCGAGCAGTACTTC. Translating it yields CASSLIPGQGVEQYF.

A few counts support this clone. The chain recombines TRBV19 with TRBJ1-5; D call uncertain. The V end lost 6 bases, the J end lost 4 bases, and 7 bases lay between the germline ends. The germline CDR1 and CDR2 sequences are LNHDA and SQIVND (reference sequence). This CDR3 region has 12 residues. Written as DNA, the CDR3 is TGTGCCAGTAGCCCGCTTAATCAGCCCCAGCATTTT. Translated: CASSPLNQPQHF.

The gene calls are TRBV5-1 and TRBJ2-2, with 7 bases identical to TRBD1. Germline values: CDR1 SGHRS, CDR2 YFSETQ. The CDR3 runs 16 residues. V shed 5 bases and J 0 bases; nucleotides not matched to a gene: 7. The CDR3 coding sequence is TGCGCCAGCAGGCAGACCGGGACAGCGAACACCGGGGAGCTGTTTTTT. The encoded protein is CASRQTGTANTGELFF.

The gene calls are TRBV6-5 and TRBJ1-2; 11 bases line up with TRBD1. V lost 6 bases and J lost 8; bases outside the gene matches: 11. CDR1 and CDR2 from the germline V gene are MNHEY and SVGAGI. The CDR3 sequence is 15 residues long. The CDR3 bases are TGTGCCAGCAGAGGACAGGGGGCCACAGCGGGAGGCTACACCTTC. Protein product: CASRGQGATAGGYTF.

The CDR3 nucleotides read TGCGCCAGCAGCTTGGTGCAGCAAGAGACCCAGTACTTC. It encodes CASSLVQQETQYF. The V call is TRBV5-1, the J call TRBJ2-5, with unresolved D. The CDR3 spans 13 residues. Deletions cut 0 bases from V and 2 bases from J, with 5 bases between. CDR1 and CDR2 (germline): SGHRS, YFSETQ.

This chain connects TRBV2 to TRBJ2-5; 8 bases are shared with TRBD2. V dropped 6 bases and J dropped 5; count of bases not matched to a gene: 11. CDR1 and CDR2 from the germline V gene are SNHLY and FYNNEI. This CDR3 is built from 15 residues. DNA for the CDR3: TGTGCCAGCAGGGGGACTAGGGCGACCCCTGAGACCCAGTACTTC. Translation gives CASRGTRATPETQYF.

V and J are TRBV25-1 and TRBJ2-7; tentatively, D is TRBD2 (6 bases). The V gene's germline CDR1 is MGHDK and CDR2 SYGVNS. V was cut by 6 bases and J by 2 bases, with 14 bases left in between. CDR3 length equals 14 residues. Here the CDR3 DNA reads TGTGCCAGCAGGGGGGAGCGGGCCCCCTACGAGCAGTACTTC. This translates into CASRGERAPYEQYF.

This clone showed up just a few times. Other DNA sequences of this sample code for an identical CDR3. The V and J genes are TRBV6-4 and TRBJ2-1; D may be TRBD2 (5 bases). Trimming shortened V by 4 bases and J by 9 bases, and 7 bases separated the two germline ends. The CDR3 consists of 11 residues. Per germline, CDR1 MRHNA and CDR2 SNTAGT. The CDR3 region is CASSAGSEQFF. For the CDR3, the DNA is TGTGCCAGCAGTGCGGGGAGTGAGCAGTTCTTC.

DNA of the CDR3: TGCAGCGTCCTACCCCTCCGTGTCTCAGGGGGGAATGGCTACACCTTC. It is translated as CSVLPLRVSGGNGYTF. The chain links TRBV29-1 to TRBJ1-2, with 7 bases fitting TRBD1. CDR1 is SQVTM and CDR2 is ANQGSEA in the germline V gene. V lost 6 bases and J lost 6; bases outside the gene matches: 19. CDR3 length: 16 amino acids. The variable domain in full, completed from reference TRBV29-1 and TRBJ1-2, reads SAVISQKPSRDICQRGTSLTIQCQVDSQVTMMFWYRQQPGQSLTLIATANQGSEATYESGFVIDKFPISRPNLTFSTLTVSNMSPEDSSIYLCSVLPLRVSGGNGYTFGSGTRLTVV.

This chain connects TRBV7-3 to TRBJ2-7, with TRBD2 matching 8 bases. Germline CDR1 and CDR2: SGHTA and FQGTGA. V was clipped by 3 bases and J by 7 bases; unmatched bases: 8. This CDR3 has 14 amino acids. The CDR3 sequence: CASSFREGVREQYF. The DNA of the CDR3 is TGTGCCAGCAGCTTCCGGGAGGGAGTGCGGGAGCAGTACTTC.

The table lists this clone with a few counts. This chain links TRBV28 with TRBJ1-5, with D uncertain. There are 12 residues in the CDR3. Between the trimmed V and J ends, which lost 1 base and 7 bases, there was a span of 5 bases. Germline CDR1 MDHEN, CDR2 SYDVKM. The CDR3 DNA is TGTGCCAGCAGTTTATTGGGACAGCCCCAGCATTTT. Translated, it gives CASSLLGQPQHF.

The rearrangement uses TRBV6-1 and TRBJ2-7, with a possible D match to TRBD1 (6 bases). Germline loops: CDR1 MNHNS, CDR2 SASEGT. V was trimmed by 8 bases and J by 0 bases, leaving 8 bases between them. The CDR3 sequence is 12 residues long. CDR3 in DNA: TGTGCCAGCGGGGGCATCTCCTACGAGCAGTACTTC. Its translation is CASGGISYEQYF.

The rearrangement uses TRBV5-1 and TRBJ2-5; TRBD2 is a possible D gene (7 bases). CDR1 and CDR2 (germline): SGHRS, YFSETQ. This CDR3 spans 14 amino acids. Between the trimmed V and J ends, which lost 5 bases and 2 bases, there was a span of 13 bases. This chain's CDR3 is CASREGGAQETQYF. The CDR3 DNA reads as TGCGCCAGCAGAGAGGGGGGGGCGCAAGAGACCCAGTACTTC. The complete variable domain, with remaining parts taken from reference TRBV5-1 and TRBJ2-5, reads KAGVTQTPRYLIKTRGQQVTLSCSPISGHRSVSWYQQTPGQGLQFLFEYFSETQRNKGNFPGRFSGRQFSNSRSEMNVSTLELGDSALYLCASREGGAQETQYFGPGTRLLVL.

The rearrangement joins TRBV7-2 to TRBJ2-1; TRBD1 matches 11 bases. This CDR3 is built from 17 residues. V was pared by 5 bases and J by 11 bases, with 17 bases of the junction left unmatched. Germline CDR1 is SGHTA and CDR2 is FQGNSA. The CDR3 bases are TGTGCCAGCAGCGTGAATCTACCGGGACAGGGGGTGCCGAAGCAGTTCTTC. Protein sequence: CASSVNLPGQGVPKQFF.

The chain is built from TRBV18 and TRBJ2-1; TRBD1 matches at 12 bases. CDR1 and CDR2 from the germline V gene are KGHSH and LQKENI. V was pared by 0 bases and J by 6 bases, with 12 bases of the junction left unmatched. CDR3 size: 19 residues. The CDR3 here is CASSPPFSTGTGGLNEQFF. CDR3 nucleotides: TGTGCCAGCTCACCACCCTTCTCGACCGGGACAGGGGGCCTCAATGAGCAGTTCTTC.

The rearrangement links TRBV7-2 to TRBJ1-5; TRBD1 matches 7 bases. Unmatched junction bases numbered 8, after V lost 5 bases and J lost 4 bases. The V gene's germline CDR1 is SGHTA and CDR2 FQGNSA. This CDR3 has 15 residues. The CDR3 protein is CASSALQGRNQPQHF. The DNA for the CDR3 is TGTGCCAGCAGCGCCCTACAGGGGAGGAATCAGCCCCAGCATTTT.

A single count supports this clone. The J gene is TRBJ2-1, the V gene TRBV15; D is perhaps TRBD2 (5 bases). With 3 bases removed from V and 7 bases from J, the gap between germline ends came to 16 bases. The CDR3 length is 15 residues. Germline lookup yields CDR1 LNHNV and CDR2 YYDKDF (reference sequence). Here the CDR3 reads CATSREAQTGNEQFF. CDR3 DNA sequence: TGTGCCACCAGCAGGGAGGCGCAAACGGGGAATGAGCAGTTCTTC.

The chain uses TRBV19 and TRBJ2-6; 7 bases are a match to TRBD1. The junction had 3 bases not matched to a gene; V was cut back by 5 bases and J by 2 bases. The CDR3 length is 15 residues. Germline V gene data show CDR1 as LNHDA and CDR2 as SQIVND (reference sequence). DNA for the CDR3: TGTGCCAGTAGTGTACAGGGGACTGGGGCCAACGTCCTGACTTTC. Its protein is CASSVQGTGANVLTF.

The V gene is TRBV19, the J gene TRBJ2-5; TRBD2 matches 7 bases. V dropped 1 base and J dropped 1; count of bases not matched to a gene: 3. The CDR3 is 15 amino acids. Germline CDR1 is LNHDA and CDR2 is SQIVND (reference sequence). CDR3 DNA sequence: TGTGCCAGTAGTATAGGGGAGGGACCCCAAGAGACCCAGTACTTC. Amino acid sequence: CASSIGEGPQETQYF.

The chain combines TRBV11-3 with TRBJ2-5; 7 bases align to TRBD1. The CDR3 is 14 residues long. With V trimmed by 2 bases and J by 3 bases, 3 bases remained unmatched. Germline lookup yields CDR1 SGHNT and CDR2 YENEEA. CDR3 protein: CASSLTGAKETQYF. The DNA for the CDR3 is TGTGCCAGCAGCTTAACAGGGGCGAAAGAGACCCAGTACTTC.

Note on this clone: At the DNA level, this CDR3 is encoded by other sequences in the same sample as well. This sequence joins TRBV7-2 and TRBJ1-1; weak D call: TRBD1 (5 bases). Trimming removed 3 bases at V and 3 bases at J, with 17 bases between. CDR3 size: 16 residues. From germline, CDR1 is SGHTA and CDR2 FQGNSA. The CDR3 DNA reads TGTGCCAGCAGCTTGGCGATCCGGGGGAGGGACACTGAAGCTTTCTTT. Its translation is CASSLAIRGRDTEAFF. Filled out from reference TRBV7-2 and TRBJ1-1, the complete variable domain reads GAGVSQSPSNKVTEKGKDVELRCDPISGHTALYWYRQSLGQGLEFLIYFQGNSAPDKSGLPSDRFSAERTGGSVSTLTIQRTQQEDSAVYLCASSLAIRGRDTEAFFGQGTRLTVV.

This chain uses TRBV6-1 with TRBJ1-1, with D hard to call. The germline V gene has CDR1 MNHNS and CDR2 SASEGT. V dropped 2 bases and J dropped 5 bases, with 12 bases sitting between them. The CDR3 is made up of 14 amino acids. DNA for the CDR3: TGTGCCAGCAGTGAAATAGGTAGAGAGACTGAAGCTTTCTTT. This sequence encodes CASSEIGRETEAFF.

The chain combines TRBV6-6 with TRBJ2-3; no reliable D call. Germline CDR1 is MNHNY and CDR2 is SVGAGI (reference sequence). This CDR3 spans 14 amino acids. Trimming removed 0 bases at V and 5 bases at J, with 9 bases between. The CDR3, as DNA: TGTGCCAGCAGTTACTCGAGATACGGAGATACGCAGTATTTT. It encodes CASSYSRYGDTQYF.

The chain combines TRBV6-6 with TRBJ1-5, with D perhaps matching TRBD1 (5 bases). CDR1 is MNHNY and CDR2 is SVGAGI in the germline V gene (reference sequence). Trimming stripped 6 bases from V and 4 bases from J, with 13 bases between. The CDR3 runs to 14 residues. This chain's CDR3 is CASSPTQENQPQHF. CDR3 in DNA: TGTGCCAGCAGCCCTACACAGGAGAATCAGCCCCAGCATTTT.

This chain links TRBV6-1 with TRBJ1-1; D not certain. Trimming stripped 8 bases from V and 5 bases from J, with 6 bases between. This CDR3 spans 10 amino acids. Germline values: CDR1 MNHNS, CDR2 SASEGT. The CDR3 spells CASGRTEAFF. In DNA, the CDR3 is TGTGCCAGCGGAAGAACTGAAGCTTTCTTT.